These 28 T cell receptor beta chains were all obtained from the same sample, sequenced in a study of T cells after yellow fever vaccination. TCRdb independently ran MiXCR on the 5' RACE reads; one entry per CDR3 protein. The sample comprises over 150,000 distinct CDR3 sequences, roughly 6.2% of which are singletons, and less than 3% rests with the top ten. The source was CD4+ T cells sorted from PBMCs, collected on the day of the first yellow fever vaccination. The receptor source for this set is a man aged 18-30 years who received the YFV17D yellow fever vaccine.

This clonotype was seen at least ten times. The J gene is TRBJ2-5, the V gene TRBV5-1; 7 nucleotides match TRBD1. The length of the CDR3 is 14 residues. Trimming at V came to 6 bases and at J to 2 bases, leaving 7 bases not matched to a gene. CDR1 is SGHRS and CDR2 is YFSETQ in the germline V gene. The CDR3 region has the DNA TGCGCCAGCACTAACCCGGGACAGCAAGAGACCCAGTACTTC. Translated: CASTNPGQQETQYF.

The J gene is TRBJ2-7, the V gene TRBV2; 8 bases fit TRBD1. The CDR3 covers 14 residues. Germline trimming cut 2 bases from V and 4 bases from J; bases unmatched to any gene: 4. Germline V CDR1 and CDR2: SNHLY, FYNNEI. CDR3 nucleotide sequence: TGTGCCAGCAGTGAACAGGGGGCTCTTTACGAGCAGTACTTC. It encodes CASSEQGALYEQYF.

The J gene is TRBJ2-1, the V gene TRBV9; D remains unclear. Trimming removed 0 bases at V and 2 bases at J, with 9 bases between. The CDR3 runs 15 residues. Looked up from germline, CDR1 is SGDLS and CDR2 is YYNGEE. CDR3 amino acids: CASSVEGRTYNEQFF. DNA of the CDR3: TGTGCCAGCAGCGTAGAAGGAAGAACCTACAATGAGCAGTTCTTC.

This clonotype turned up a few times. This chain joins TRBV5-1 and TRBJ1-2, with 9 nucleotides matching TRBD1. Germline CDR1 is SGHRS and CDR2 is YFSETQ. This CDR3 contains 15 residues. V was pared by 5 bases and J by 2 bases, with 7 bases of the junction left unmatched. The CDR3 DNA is TGCGCCAGCAGTTACCTTGGGACAGGGAACTATGGCTACACCTTC. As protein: CASSYLGTGNYGYTF.

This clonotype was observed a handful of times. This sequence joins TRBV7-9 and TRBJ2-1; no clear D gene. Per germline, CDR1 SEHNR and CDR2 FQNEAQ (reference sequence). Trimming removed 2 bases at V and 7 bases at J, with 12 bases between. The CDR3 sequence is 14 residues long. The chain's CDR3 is CASSLLARSNEQFF. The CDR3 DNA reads TGTGCCAGCAGCTTATTGGCTAGATCTAATGAGCAGTTCTTC.

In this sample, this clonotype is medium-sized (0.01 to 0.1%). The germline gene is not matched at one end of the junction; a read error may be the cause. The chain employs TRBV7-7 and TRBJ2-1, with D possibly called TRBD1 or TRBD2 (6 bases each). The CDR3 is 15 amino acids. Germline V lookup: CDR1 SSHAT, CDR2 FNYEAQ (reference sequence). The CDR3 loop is CASSTGGSPYNEQFF. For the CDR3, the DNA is TGTGCTAGCAGCACCGGGGGCTCACCCTACAATGAGCAGTTCTTC. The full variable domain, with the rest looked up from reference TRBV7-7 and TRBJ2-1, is GAGVSQSPRYKVTKRGQDVTLRCDPISSHATLYWYQQALGQGPEFLTYFNYEAQPDKSGLPSDRFSAERPEGSISTLTIQRTEQRDSAMYRCASSTGGSPYNEQFFGPGTRLTVL.

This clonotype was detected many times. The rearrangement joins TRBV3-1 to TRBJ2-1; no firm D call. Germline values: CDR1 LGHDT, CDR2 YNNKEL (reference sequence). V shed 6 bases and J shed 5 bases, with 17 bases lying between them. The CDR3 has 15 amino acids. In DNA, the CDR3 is TGTGCCAGCAGGCTCACTGCTACGCATGACAATGAGCAGTTCTTC. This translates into CASRLTATHDNEQFF.

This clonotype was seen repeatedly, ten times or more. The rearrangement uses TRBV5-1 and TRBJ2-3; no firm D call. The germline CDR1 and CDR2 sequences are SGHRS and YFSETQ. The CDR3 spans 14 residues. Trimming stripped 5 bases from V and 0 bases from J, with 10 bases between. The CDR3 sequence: CASSLQSSTDTQYF. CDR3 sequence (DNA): TGCGCCAGCAGTCTACAGAGTAGCACAGATACGCAGTATTTT.

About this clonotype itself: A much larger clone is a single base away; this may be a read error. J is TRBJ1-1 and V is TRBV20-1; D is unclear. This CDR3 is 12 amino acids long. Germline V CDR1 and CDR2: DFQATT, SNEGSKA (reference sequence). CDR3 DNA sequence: TGCAGTGCTCCCATATTGAAAACTGAAGCTTTCTTT. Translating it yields CSAPILKTEAFF.

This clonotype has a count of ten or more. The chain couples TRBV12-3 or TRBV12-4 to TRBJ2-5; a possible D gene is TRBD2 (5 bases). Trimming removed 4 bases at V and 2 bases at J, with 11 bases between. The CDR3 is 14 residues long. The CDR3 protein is CASSWRSGQETQYF. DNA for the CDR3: TGTGCCAGCAGTTGGAGGTCGGGTCAAGAGACCCAGTACTTC.

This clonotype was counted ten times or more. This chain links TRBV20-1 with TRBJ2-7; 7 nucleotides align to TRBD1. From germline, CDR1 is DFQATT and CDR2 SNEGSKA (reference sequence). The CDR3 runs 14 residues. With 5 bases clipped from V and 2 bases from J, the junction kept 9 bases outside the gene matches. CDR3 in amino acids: CSAEARGPTYEQYF. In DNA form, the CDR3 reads TGCAGTGCTGAGGCTAGGGGGCCCACCTACGAGCAGTACTTC.

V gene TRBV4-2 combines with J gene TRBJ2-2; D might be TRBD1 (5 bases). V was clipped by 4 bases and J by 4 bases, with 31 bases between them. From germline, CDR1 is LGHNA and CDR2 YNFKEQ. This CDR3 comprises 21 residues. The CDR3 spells CASSLGSLWQGGIGVTGELFF. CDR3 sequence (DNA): TGTGCCAGCAGCCTGGGGTCGTTGTGGCAGGGTGGGATTGGAGTCACCGGGGAGCTGTTTTTT.

The CDR3 coding sequence is TGTGCCAGCAGCTCGCCCGGGACGGAAGATTCACCCCTCCACTTT. Translated: CASSSPGTEDSPLHF. The chain recombines TRBV5-6 with TRBJ1-6, with D perhaps matching TRBD1 (5 bases). Germline V CDR1 and CDR2: SGHDT, YYEEEE. The CDR3 is 15 amino acids. Trimming shortened V by 3 bases and J by 8 bases, and 15 bases separated the two germline ends.

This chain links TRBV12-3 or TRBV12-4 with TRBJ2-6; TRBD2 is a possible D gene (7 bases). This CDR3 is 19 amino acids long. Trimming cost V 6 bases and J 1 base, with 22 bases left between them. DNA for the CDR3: TGTGCCAGCAGGCCCAGCCGGGGGGCGCTTACATCTGGGGCCAACGTCCTGACTTTC. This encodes CASRPSRGALTSGANVLTF.

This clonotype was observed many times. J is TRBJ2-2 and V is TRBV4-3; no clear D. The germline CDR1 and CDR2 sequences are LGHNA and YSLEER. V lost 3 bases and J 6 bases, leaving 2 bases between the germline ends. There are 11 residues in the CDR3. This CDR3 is CASSHAGELFF. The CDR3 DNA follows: TGCGCCAGCAGCCACGCCGGGGAGCTGTTTTTT.

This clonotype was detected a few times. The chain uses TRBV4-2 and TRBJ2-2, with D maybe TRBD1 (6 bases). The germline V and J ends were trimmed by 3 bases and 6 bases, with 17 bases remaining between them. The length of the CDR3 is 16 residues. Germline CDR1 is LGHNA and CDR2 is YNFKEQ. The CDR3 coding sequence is TGTGCCAGCAGCCAGACAGGCTTGCTGGTCCCCGGGGAGCTGTTTTTT. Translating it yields CASSQTGLLVPGELFF.

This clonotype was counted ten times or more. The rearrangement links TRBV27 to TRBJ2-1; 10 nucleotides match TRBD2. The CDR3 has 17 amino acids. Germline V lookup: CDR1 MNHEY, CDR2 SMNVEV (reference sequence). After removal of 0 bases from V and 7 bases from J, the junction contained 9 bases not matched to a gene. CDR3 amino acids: CASSLSMASGGPNEQFF. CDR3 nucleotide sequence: TGTGCCAGCAGTTTATCGATGGCTAGCGGGGGCCCTAATGAGCAGTTCTTC.

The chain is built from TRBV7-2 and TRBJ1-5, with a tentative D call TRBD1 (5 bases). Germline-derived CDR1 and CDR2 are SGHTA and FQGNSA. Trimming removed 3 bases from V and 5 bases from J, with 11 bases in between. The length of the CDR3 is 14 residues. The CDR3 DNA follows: TGTGCCAGCAGCTTCGGGGCGGGTTATCAGCCCCAGCATTTT. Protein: CASSFGAGYQPQHF. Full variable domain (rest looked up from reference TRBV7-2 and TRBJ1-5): GAGVSQSPSNKVTEKGKDVELRCDPISGHTALYWYRQSLGQGLEFLIYFQGNSAPDKSGLPSDRFSAERTGGSVSTLTIQRTQQEDSAVYLCASSFGAGYQPQHFGDGTRLSIL.

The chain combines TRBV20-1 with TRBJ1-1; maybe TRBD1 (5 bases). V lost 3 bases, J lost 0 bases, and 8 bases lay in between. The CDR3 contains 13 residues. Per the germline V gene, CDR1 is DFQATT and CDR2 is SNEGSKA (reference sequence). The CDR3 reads CSASGTMNTEAFF. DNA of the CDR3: TGCAGTGCTAGTGGGACTATGAACACTGAAGCTTTCTTT.

CDR3 bases: TGTGCCAGCAGTCGGACAGGGATGGGGTCCTACGAGCAGTACTTC. Translation: CASSRTGMGSYEQYF. The chain uses TRBV6-1 and TRBJ2-7; 8 nucleotides align to TRBD1. V lost 5 bases to trimming and J lost 1 base; unmatched junction nucleotides: 7. The CDR3 totals 15 residues. Germline CDR1 reads MNHNS; CDR2 reads SASEGT.

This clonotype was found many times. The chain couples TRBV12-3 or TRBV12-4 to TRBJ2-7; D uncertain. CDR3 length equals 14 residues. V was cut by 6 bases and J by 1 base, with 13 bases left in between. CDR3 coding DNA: TGTGCCAGCAGGTTACCGGGCCATTCCTACGAGCAGTACTTC. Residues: CASRLPGHSYEQYF.

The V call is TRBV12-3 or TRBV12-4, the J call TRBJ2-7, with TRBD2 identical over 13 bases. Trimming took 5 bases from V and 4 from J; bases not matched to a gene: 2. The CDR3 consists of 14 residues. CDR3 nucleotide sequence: TGTGCCAGCAGTCAGACTAGCGGGGGGTACGAGCAGTACTTC. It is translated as CASSQTSGGYEQYF.

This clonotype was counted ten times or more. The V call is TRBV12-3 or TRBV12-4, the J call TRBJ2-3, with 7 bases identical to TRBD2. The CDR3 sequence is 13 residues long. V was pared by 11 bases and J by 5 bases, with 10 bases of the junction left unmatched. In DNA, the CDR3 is TGTGCCTCCTCAGCGGGGCTATTAGATACGCAGTATTTT. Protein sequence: CASSAGLLDTQYF.

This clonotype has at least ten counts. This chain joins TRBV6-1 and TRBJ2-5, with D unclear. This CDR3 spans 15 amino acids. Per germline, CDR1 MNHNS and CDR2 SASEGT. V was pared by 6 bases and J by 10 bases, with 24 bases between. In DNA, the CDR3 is TGTGCCAGCAGCCCCCGGACGGAGCCATGGTTGGGCCAGTACTTC. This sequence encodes CASSPRTEPWLGQYF.

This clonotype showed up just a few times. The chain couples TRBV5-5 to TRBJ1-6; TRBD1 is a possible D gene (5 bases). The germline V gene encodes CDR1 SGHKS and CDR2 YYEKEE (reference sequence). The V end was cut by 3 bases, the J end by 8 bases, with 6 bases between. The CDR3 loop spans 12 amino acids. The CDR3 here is CASSWDDSPLHF. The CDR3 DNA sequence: TGTGCCAGCAGCTGGGACGATTCACCCCTCCACTTT.

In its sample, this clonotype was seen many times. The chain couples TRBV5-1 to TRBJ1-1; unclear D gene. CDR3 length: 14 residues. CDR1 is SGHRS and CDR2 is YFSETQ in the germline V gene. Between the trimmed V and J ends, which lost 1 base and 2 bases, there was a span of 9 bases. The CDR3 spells CASSLILGNTEAFF. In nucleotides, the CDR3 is TGCGCCAGCAGCTTGATTTTGGGTAACACTGAAGCTTTCTTT.

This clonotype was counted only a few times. The CDR3, as DNA: TGTGCCAGCTCACCACCGCCATTATCAGGAGCGGGCACCGGGGAGCTGTTTTTT. Its translation is CASSPPPLSGAGTGELFF. The chain joins TRBV18 to TRBJ2-2; weak D call: TRBD2 (6 bases). The CDR3 loop spans 18 amino acids. V was pared by 0 bases and J by 4 bases, with 18 bases between. The germline gives CDR1 KGHSH, CDR2 LQKENI.

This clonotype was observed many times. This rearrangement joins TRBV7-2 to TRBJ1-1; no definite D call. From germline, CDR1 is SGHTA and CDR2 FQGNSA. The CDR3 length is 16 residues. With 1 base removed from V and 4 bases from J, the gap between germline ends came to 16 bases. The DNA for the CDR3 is TGTGCCAGCAGCTTAGAGGGCTTAGGCGTCCGCACTGAAGCTTTCTTT. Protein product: CASSLEGLGVRTEAFF. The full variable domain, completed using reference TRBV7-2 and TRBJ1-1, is GAGVSQSPSNKVTEKGKDVELRCDPISGHTALYWYRQSLGQGLEFLIYFQGNSAPDKSGLPSDRFSAERTGGSVSTLTIQRTQQEDSAVYLCASSLEGLGVRTEAFFGQGTRLTVV.